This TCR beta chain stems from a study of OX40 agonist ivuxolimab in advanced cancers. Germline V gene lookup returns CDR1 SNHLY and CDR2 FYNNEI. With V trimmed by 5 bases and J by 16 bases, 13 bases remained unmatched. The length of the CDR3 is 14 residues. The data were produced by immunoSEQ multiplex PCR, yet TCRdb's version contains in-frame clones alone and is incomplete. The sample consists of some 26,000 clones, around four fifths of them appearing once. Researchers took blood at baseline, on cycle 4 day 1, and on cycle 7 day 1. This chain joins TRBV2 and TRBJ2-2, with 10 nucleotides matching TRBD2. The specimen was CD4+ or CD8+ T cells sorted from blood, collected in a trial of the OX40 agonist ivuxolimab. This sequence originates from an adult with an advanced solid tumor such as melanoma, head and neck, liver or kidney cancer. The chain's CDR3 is CASSTPSGGIDKFF. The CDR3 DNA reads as TGTGCCAGCAGTACCCCTAGCGGGGGCATTGATAAGTTTTTT.